This TCR beta chain appears in the sequencing data of a study of cytomegalovirus exposure and HLA in healthy donors. Study information: An early release of data contained approximately 80 million unique TCRs, which came from HLA-typed donors.

This clone was observed a handful of times. The V gene end was trimmed by 5 bases and the J gene end by 4 bases; junction bases not matched to a gene: 12. This CDR3 is 17 amino acids long. Germline V CDR1 and CDR2: LGHNT, FRNRAP. Vbeta (60) and Jbeta (13) primers were used in the PCR. Produced via immunoSEQ multiplex PCR; TCRdb's table is partial and in-frame only. The repertoire has tens of thousands of clones, about 70% of them found once; the top ten carry about 12%. This TCR was sampled from a male donor in good health and CMV-seropositive. The sequenced sample was PBMCs. This chain links TRBV12-5 with TRBJ2-7, with TRBD2 matching over 12 bases. The chain's CDR3 is CASGIRVLAGGPYEQYF. CDR3 DNA sequence: TGTGCTAGTGGTATCCGTGTTCTAGCGGGAGGGCCGTACGAGCAGTACTTC.